The 20 T cell receptor beta chains presented below share a single source sample, sequenced in a study of CD8 T cells in Susac syndrome. RNA in amounts of about 0.45 to 1 ug was reverse transcribed with random hexamers. TCRdb analysed the immunoSEQ multiplex PCR reads with MiXCR anew, one entry per CDR3 protein. The data show approximately 100,000 distinct CDR3 sequences, with approximately 93% seen just once and over 0.4% held by the top ten. The sequenced material came from CD8+ T cells from PBMCs. These receptors were taken from a human donor with Susac syndrome.

The gene calls are TRBV19 and TRBJ1-5; no definite D call. The CDR3 has 14 residues. The V gene lost 8 bases and the J gene lost 1 base, with 12 bases spanning the gap. From germline, CDR1 is LNHDA and CDR2 SQIVND (reference sequence). CDR3 in DNA: TGTGCCAGTTGTCGGGCTATAAGCAATCAGCCCCAGCATTTT. Its translation: CASCRAISNQPQHF. Combining the CDR3 with reference TRBV19 and TRBJ1-5 gives the whole variable domain DGGITQSPKYLFRKEGQNVTLSCEQNLNHDAMYWYRQDPGQGLRLIYYSQIVNDFQKGDIAEGYSVSREKKESFPLTVTSAQKNPTAFYLCASCRAISNQPQHFGDGTRLSIL.

The V gene is TRBV15, the J gene TRBJ1-5, with a possible D match to TRBD1 (6 bases). Germline V lookup: CDR1 LNHNV, CDR2 YYDKDF (reference sequence). The V and J ends lost 3 bases and 0 bases respectively, with 6 bases between them. The length of the CDR3 is 14 residues. For the CDR3, the DNA is TGTGCCACCAGCAGGGACAGTAGCAATCAGCCCCAGCATTTT. Its translation: CATSRDSSNQPQHF.

The V and J genes are TRBV4-2 and TRBJ2-7, with D perhaps given as TRBD1 or TRBD2 (5 bases each). Germline V lookup: CDR1 LGHNA, CDR2 YNFKEQ. The CDR3 loop spans 15 amino acids. V was clipped by 1 base and J by 5 bases, with 15 bases between them. This chain's CDR3 is CASSQVGQGSDEQYF. CDR3 in DNA: TGTGCCAGCAGCCAAGTAGGGCAGGGTAGCGACGAGCAGTACTTC.

The chain links TRBV15 to TRBJ1-5; maybe TRBD1 (6 bases). CDR3 length: 15 residues. The V end lost 3 bases, the J end lost 0 bases, and 9 bases lay between the germline ends. Germline CDR1 is LNHNV and CDR2 is YYDKDF (reference sequence). DNA of the CDR3: TGTGCCACCAGCAGGGACAGATATAGCAATCAGCCCCAGCATTTT. Translating gives CATSRDRYSNQPQHF.

The rearrangement joins TRBV27 to TRBJ2-7; the match to TRBD1 covers 8 bases. There are 11 residues in the CDR3. Germline loops: CDR1 MNHEY, CDR2 SMNVEV (reference sequence). After removal of 6 bases from V and 9 bases from J, the junction contained 4 bases not matched to a gene. The CDR3 is CASRWTGLQYF. The CDR3, as DNA: TGTGCCAGCAGATGGACAGGGTTGCAGTACTTC.

The rearrangement uses TRBV27 and TRBJ1-1, with a weak D call TRBD1 (6 bases). Trimming took off 7 bases at V and 1 base at J, with 16 bases between the two ends. CDR3 size: 15 residues. Germline V CDR1 and CDR2: MNHEY, SMNVEV (reference sequence). CDR3 coding DNA: TGTGCCAGCATAGGGGGGCTTCAGGGGAACACTGAAGCTTTCTTT. This gives the protein CASIGGLQGNTEAFF.

This chain connects TRBV7-6 to TRBJ2-7, with 7 bases identical to TRBD1. The trim removed 5 bases at V and 5 bases at J, leaving 9 bases unmatched. The CDR3 contains 14 residues. The germline V gene has CDR1 SGHVS and CDR2 FNYEAQ. CDR3 DNA sequence: TGTGCCAGCAGCCTACAAACACAGGGGCACGAGCAGTACTTC. It encodes CASSLQTQGHEQYF.

The CDR3 coding sequence is TGTGCCAGCAGTTTACGGCCCTACGAGCAGTACTTC. The encoded protein is CASSLRPYEQYF. This chain joins TRBV12-3 or TRBV12-4 and TRBJ2-7; no clear D gene. V was pared by 2 bases and J by 2 bases, with 4 bases between. This CDR3 comprises 12 residues.

The chain employs TRBV7-3 and TRBJ2-3, with D uncertain. This CDR3 is 15 amino acids long. Germline CDR1 reads SGHTA; CDR2 reads FQGTGA. V dropped 5 bases and J dropped 0 bases, with 12 bases sitting between them. CDR3 nucleotides: TGTGCCAGCAGCCAAACAGCCTTTAGCACAGATACGCAGTATTTT. Residues: CASSQTAFSTDTQYF.

The chain joins TRBV3-1 to TRBJ1-2; D is uncertain. CDR1 is LGHDT and CDR2 is YNNKEL in the germline V gene (reference sequence). The CDR3 has 17 residues. Trimming cost V 4 bases and J 3 bases, with 21 bases left between them. CDR3: CASSRPTAGGVDYGYTF. The CDR3 coding sequence is TGTGCCAGCAGCCGCCCTACCGCTGGTGGAGTCGACTATGGCTACACCTTC.

The rearrangement uses TRBV20-1 and TRBJ2-7; D unclear. The CDR3 spans 11 residues. V lost 2 bases to trimming and J lost 4 bases, with 6 bases between them. Germline V gene lookup returns CDR1 DFQATT and CDR2 SNEGSKA (reference sequence). CDR3 in amino acids: CSARNGYEQYF. CDR3 in DNA: TGCAGTGCTAGAAACGGTTACGAGCAGTACTTC.

The chain uses TRBV9 and TRBJ2-5; 8 bases map to TRBD2. Germline V gives CDR1 SGDLS, CDR2 YYNGEE. The V segment lost 6 bases and the J segment 5 bases; nucleotides outside the gene matches: 12. The CDR3 is made up of 15 amino acids. The CDR3 is CASTASGSGGETQYF. The DNA for the CDR3 is TGTGCCAGCACAGCCAGCGGCTCGGGAGGGGAGACCCAGTACTTC.

The chain recombines TRBV7-3 with TRBJ2-4; D possibly corresponds to TRBD2 (5 bases). Trimming stripped 6 bases from V and 7 bases from J, with 10 bases between. Germline V gene lookup returns CDR1 SGHTA and CDR2 FQGTGA. The CDR3 is 12 residues long. The CDR3 nucleotides read TGTGCCAGCAGGGGGAGTGGGAACATTCAGTACTTC. Translating gives CASRGSGNIQYF. Based on the CDR3 plus reference TRBV7-3 and TRBJ2-4, the full variable domain is GAGVSQTPSNKVTEKGKYVELRCDPISGHTALYWYRQSLGQGPEFLIYFQGTGAADDSGLPNDRFFAVRPEGSVSTLKIQRTERGDSAVYLCASRGSGNIQYFGAGTRLSVL.

This chain connects TRBV12-3 or TRBV12-4 to TRBJ2-3; 8 nucleotides agree with TRBD1. This CDR3 has 19 residues. Unmatched junction bases numbered 16, after V lost 1 base and J lost 4 bases. The DNA for the CDR3 is TGTGCCAGCAGTTTAGTGGGACCGAGACAGGGGAGTTGGGCAGATACGCAGTATTTT. It translates to CASSLVGPRQGSWADTQYF.

The rearrangement uses TRBV20-1 and TRBJ2-7; either TRBD1 or TRBD2 may supply D (7 bases each). The CDR3 is 14 amino acids. Germline V gives CDR1 DFQATT, CDR2 SNEGSKA (reference sequence). Deletions cut 5 bases from V and 2 bases from J, with 16 bases between. CDR3 DNA: TGCAGTGCTGGGGGGGCAGGGGGAACCTACGAGCAGTACTTC. Protein product: CSAGGAGGTYEQYF.

V usage is TRBV20-1 and J usage is TRBJ1-1; D ambiguous. The CDR3 runs 14 residues. The germline V gene has CDR1 DFQATT and CDR2 SNEGSKA (reference sequence). Trimming shortened V by 2 bases and J by 1 base, and 11 bases separated the two germline ends. The DNA for the CDR3 is TGCAGTGCTAGAACCAGGCTGGGGAACACTGAAGCTTTCTTT. Residues: CSARTRLGNTEAFF.

The CDR3 is CASSLAVVQETQYF. In nucleotides, the CDR3 is TGTGCCAGCAGCTTAGCGGTCGTACAAGAGACCCAGTACTTC. V gene TRBV7-8 combines with J gene TRBJ2-5; D unclear. V was clipped by 0 bases and J by 2 bases, with 7 bases between them. CDR1 and CDR2 from the germline V gene are SGHVS and FQNEAQ. The CDR3 totals 14 residues.

The chain has TRBV4-1 and TRBJ2-1, with D uncertain. The germline gives CDR1 MGHRA, CDR2 YSYEKL. The CDR3 spans 13 residues. The V end was cut by 0 bases, the J end by 4 bases, with 4 bases between. CDR3 nucleotide sequence: TGCGCCAGCAGCCAAGATCCATACAATGAGCAGTTCTTC. Protein product: CASSQDPYNEQFF.

This rearrangement joins TRBV29-1 to TRBJ2-3; perhaps TRBD2 as D (5 bases). The germline V gene has CDR1 SQVTM and CDR2 ANQGSEA. Trimming removed 0 bases from V and 2 bases from J, with 12 bases in between. This CDR3 comprises 15 residues. The DNA of the CDR3 is TGCAGCGTTGAAGAAGAGGGCGGGTCCACAGATACGCAGTATTTT. This encodes CSVEEEGGSTDTQYF.

V gene TRBV29-1 combines with J gene TRBJ2-1, with D possibly called TRBD1 or TRBD2 (7 bases each). The CDR3 is made up of 12 amino acids. The ends were cut back, 6 bases at V and 9 bases at J, with 15 bases in the middle. The germline gives CDR1 SQVTM, CDR2 ANQGSEA. DNA of the CDR3: TGCAGCGTAGCGGGACAGCCAACTGAGCAGTTCTTC. As protein: CSVAGQPTEQFF.